The clone carrying this T cell receptor (beta chain) was seen ten or more times. Its antigen is not known. Central memory, naive, regulatory and stem cell-like memory CD4+ cells were sorted by CD45RO/CCR7/CD25/CD127/CD95/CD27. This entry is derived from a study of beta chain features in type 1 diabetes. What was sequenced were expressed TCRB transcripts, since all of the isolated RNA had been reverse transcribed. Sequencing used immunoSEQ multiplex PCR; TCRdb keeps in-frame clones, though not all of them. The table lists almost 350,000 clones, 8% of them singletons. Trimming took 7 bases from V and 7 from J, leaving 20 bases between them. The CDR3 is 13 amino acids. The germline CDR1 and CDR2 sequences are SQVTM and ANQGSEA. Study observations and caveats: Because the template was cDNA, high-expressing cells might be over-represented. A closer apparent resemblance between naive, central memory and Treg TCRB repertoires was seen in patients than in healthy donors.

The clonotype was recovered from a woman between 18 and 29 years old in good health. V and J are TRBV29-1 and TRBJ2-7; D is perhaps TRBD1 (5 bases). Sequencing input: central memory CD4+ T cells from blood. The CDR3 sequence is CSAKDITAGEQYF. CDR3 nucleotide sequence: TGCAGCGCAAAGGACATAACAGCTGGGGAGCAGTACTTC.